Presented here are 13 T cell receptor beta chains from one specimen sequenced in a study of cytomegalovirus exposure and HLA in healthy donors. This table comes from immunoSEQ multiplex PCR, and its TCRdb copy is limited to in-frame clones, with some not included. The data contain approximately 160,000 clones, roughly nine tenths of them seen just once; the ten biggest clones take up 3% to 3.5%. Material: PBMCs. The receptors stem from a woman aged 18-29 years in good health and CMV-seropositive.

The rearrangement links TRBV18 to TRBJ2-7; 8 nucleotides match TRBD1. CDR3 size: 14 residues. The germline V gene encodes CDR1 KGHSH and CDR2 LQKENI. J was trimmed by 6 bases and V by 3 bases; bases with no gene match: 7. CDR3 sequence: CASSPRKDRGEQYF. Here the CDR3 DNA reads TGTGCCAGCTCACCTCGGAAAGACAGGGGCGAGCAGTACTTC.

The chain combines TRBV28 with TRBJ1-5; no firm D call. CDR1 and CDR2 (germline): MDHEN, SYDVKM. Deletions cut 3 bases from V and 7 bases from J, with 16 bases between. This CDR3 is 15 amino acids long. The CDR3 nucleotides are TGTGCCAGCAGTTTGGAGGTGGGGATGGGGCAGCCCCAGCATTTT. Its translation is CASSLEVGMGQPQHF.

This sequence joins TRBV13 and TRBJ2-1, with unresolved D. CDR3 length: 12 amino acids. Trimming removed 2 bases at V and 6 bases at J, with 5 bases between. From germline, CDR1 is PRHDT and CDR2 FYEKMQ (reference sequence). CDR3 sequence: CASSLRGNEQFF. The CDR3 region has the DNA TGTGCCAGCAGCTTACGCGGCAATGAGCAGTTCTTC.

The V and J genes are TRBV6-5 and TRBJ2-2; a possible D gene is TRBD1 (5 bases). Trimming took 1 base from V and 5 from J, leaving 14 bases between them. CDR3 length: 16 residues. In germline, CDR1 is MNHEY, CDR2 SVGAGI. Written as DNA, the CDR3 is TGTGCCAGCAGTTACTGGAAAGGGGCAGGGACCGGGGAGCTGTTTTTT. Protein: CASSYWKGAGTGELFF.

The chain is built from TRBV19 and TRBJ2-6, with D maybe TRBD1 (6 bases). Germline loops: CDR1 LNHDA, CDR2 SQIVND (reference sequence). Trimming took 5 bases from V and 1 from J, leaving 9 bases between them. The CDR3 totals 15 residues. The CDR3 here is CASSVQGSGANVLTF. The CDR3 nucleotides are TGTGCCAGTAGTGTACAGGGTTCTGGGGCCAACGTCCTGACTTTC.

This chain links TRBV11-2 with TRBJ2-7; 9 bases match TRBD1. Germline loops: CDR1 SGHAT, CDR2 FQNNGV. With V trimmed by 5 bases and J by 5 bases, 7 bases remained unmatched. The CDR3 is 14 residues long. CDR3 region: CASSPWDRVHEQYF. The CDR3 nucleotides are TGTGCCAGCAGCCCCTGGGACAGGGTACACGAGCAGTACTTC.

The J gene is TRBJ1-4, the V gene TRBV7-5; the table's D call, TRBD1, has no DNA check behind it. TRBV7-5 is labeled a pseudogene. CDR3 length equals 15 residues. DNA of the CDR3: TGTGCCAGAAGCTTCGGCGGCAGGGGGAATGAAAAACTGTTTTTT. It yields the protein CARSFGGRGNEKLFF.

This sequence joins TRBV18 and TRBJ2-3; 7 bases agree with TRBD1. Trimming at V came to 6 bases and at J to 4 bases, leaving 13 bases not matched to a gene. CDR3 size: 16 residues. Germline V gene sequence: CDR1 KGHSH, CDR2 LQKENI. CDR3 loop: CASSQGTDASPDTQYF. Here the CDR3 DNA reads TGTGCCAGCTCGCAGGGGACAGACGCAAGTCCAGATACGCAGTATTTT.

V is TRBV7-9 and J is TRBJ1-1, with TRBD1 matching 8 bases. The CDR3 has 17 amino acids. In germline, CDR1 is SEHNR, CDR2 FQNEAQ (reference sequence). The J segment lost 5 bases and the V segment lost 4 bases, leaving 15 bases of the junction unmatched. CDR3 nucleotide sequence: TGTGCCAGCAGCTCCCAACGGGTTGACAGGGGATCGACTGAAGCTTTCTTT. It yields the protein CASSSQRVDRGSTEAFF. The full variable domain, rest sourced from reference TRBV7-9 and TRBJ1-1, is DTGVSQNPRHKITKRGQNVTFRCDPISEHNRLYWYRQTLGQGPEFLTYFQNEAQLEKSRLLSDRFSAERPKGSFSTLEIQRTEQGDSAMYLCASSSQRVDRGSTEAFFGQGTRLTVV.

This chain connects TRBV7-2 to TRBJ2-3; 11 bases fit TRBD2. CDR3 length: 16 residues. Trimming removed 1 base from V and 4 bases from J; junction bases left unmatched: 4. Germline V lookup: CDR1 SGHTA, CDR2 FQGNSA. DNA for the CDR3: TGTGCCAGCAGCTTAGTAGCGGGAGGGCCCCCAGATACGCAGTATTTT. Translating gives CASSLVAGGPPDTQYF.

This chain uses TRBV7-9 with TRBJ2-7; 7 bases match TRBD2. CDR1 is SEHNR and CDR2 is FQNEAQ in the germline V gene (reference sequence). This CDR3 region has 15 residues. V lost 2 bases to trimming and J lost 2 bases; unmatched junction nucleotides: 6. CDR3 amino acids: CASSLRRGGAYEQYF. The CDR3 DNA reads as TGTGCCAGCAGCTTAAGGCGGGGAGGGGCCTACGAGCAGTACTTC. The whole variable domain, remainder taken from reference TRBV7-9 and TRBJ2-7, is DTGVSQNPRHKITKRGQNVTFRCDPISEHNRLYWYRQTLGQGPEFLTYFQNEAQLEKSRLLSDRFSAERPKGSFSTLEIQRTEQGDSAMYLCASSLRRGGAYEQYFGPGTRLTVT.

The rearrangement links TRBV2 to TRBJ1-5; 7 nucleotides agree with TRBD1. The CDR3 is 15 amino acids. Trimming cost V 6 bases and J 3 bases; bases outside gene matches: 8. The germline V gene has CDR1 SNHLY and CDR2 FYNNEI. The CDR3: CASREGTALNQPQHF. The CDR3 DNA reads TGTGCCAGCAGGGAGGGGACAGCCCTCAATCAGCCCCAGCATTTT. Supplemented by reference TRBV2 and TRBJ1-5, the full variable domain reads EPEVTQTPSHQVTQMGQEVILRCVPISNHLYFYWYRQILGQKVEFLVSFYNNEISEKSEIFDDQFSVERPDGSNFTLKIRSTKLEDSAMYFCASREGTALNQPQHFGDGTRLSIL.

The chain combines TRBV27 with TRBJ2-7, with D uncertain. This CDR3 contains 14 residues. V was pared by 5 bases and J by 3 bases, with 14 bases between. Germline V gene sequence: CDR1 MNHEY, CDR2 SMNVEV (reference sequence). CDR3 loop: CASSPITRLYEQYF. The CDR3 DNA reads TGTGCCAGCAGTCCAATCACCCGACTCTACGAGCAGTACTTC.